These 5 T cell receptor beta chains share one sample of origin, sequenced in a study of blood T cell repertoires in COVID-19. This table comes from immunoSEQ multiplex PCR, and its TCRdb copy is limited to in-frame clones, with some not included. The profile shows 90,000 to 140,000 clones, around four fifths of them singletons. The specimen was peripheral blood. These receptors originate from a woman between 65 and 79 years old with acute or convalescent COVID-19.

The chain combines TRBV5-4 with TRBJ1-1; 7 positions agree with TRBD1. The CDR3 runs to 14 residues. Per the germline V gene, CDR1 is SGHNT and CDR2 is YYREEE (reference sequence). V trimming: 6 bases; J trimming: 1 base; junction bases outside the gene matches: 6. In DNA form, the CDR3 reads TGTGCCAGCACCCCACAGGGGTGGAACACTGAAGCTTTCTTT. The encoded protein is CASTPQGWNTEAFF.

This clone showed up just a few times. V and J are TRBV29-1 and TRBJ2-2; a possible D gene is TRBD2 (5 bases). Germline V CDR1 and CDR2: SQVTM, ANQGSEA. The CDR3 sequence is 14 residues long. The ends were cut back, 6 bases at V and 1 base at J, with 12 bases in the middle. The CDR3 sequence is CSVDGKGNTGELFF. The DNA of the CDR3 is TGCAGCGTAGACGGGAAGGGGAACACCGGGGAGCTGTTTTTT.

The chain recombines TRBV5-1 with TRBJ2-1; D not certain. The CDR3 contains 13 residues. V lost 4 bases to trimming and J lost 5 bases, with 10 bases between them. CDR1 and CDR2 (germline): SGHRS, YFSETQ. In DNA form, the CDR3 reads TGCGCCAGCAGCCTAAACCTCAACAATGAGCAGTTCTTC. Its translation: CASSLNLNNEQFF.

This clone has a handful of counts. A read error may be the cause here, since a much bigger clone is one base away. This same CDR3 is encoded by further DNA sequences in the sample. The gene calls are TRBV5-1 and TRBJ2-7; 8 bases line up with TRBD2. This CDR3 comprises 16 residues. Looked up from germline, CDR1 is SGHRS and CDR2 is YFSETQ. V was pared by 7 bases and J by 7 bases, with 19 bases of the junction left unmatched. The CDR3 loop is CASLSGRVGRGGEQYF. In DNA form, the CDR3 reads TGCGCCAGCTTGAGCGGTCGGGTGGGCCGGGGGGGGGAGCAGTACTTC.

The J gene is TRBJ1-1, the V gene TRBV12-5; weak D call: TRBD1 (6 bases). The germline CDR1 and CDR2 sequences are LGHNT and FRNRAP. The V end was cut by 4 bases, the J end by 5 bases, with 17 bases between. There are 15 residues in the CDR3. The CDR3 nucleotides read TGTGCTAGTGGTTCAAACAGGGTGGGGGATACTGAAGCTTTCTTT. Translation: CASGSNRVGDTEAFF.